These 6 T cell receptor beta chains share one sample of origin, sequenced in a study of long-term antiretroviral therapy in people with HIV. The libraries were made with immunoSEQ v3.0 at survey level. Generated by immunoSEQ multiplex PCR, the TCRdb table keeps only in-frame clones and is missing some. The sample has roughly 29,000 clones, 70% to 85% seen once. Here the sequenced sample was unsorted PBMCs, taken 3 years after starting antiretroviral therapy. Receptor source: a man aged 35 to 55 with HIV.

The chain couples TRBV6-5 to TRBJ1-3; no clear D gene. The CDR3 is made up of 15 amino acids. The V end was cut by 4 bases, the J end by 1 base, with 11 bases between. Germline V lookup: CDR1 MNHEY, CDR2 SVGAGI. CDR3 amino acids: CASSLGGGSGNTIYF. The CDR3 bases are TGTGCCAGCAGTTTGGGTGGAGGGTCTGGAAACACCATATATTTT.

The rearrangement uses TRBV11-3 and TRBJ2-5, with 8 bases fitting TRBD2. Germline V gene data show CDR1 as SGHNT and CDR2 as YENEEA. The V segment lost 0 bases and the J segment 3 bases; nucleotides outside the gene matches: 3. This CDR3 contains 15 residues. The DNA for the CDR3 is TGTGCCAGCAGCTTAGACGGGAGGGAGGAAGAGACCCAGTACTTC. Translating gives CASSLDGREEETQYF.

The chain uses TRBV11-3 and TRBJ1-2, with D perhaps TRBD1 (5 bases). This CDR3 is 13 amino acids long. From germline, CDR1 is SGHNT and CDR2 YENEEA. Deletions cut 5 bases from V and 5 bases from J, with 12 bases between. CDR3 residues: CASSMTEKYGYTF. In DNA form, the CDR3 reads TGTGCCAGCAGCATGACAGAGAAATATGGCTACACCTTC.

CDR3 residues: CASSSRPQETQYF. In nucleotides, the CDR3 is TGTGCCAGCAGCTCCCGCCCTCAAGAGACCCAGTACTTC. The chain uses TRBV7-2 and TRBJ2-5, with no clear D. From germline, CDR1 is SGHTA and CDR2 FQGNSA. There are 13 residues in the CDR3. With 4 bases removed from V and 2 bases from J, the gap between germline ends came to 8 bases.

V gene TRBV4-1 combines with J gene TRBJ2-2, with D perhaps TRBD1 (7 bases). Germline V lookup: CDR1 MGHRA, CDR2 YSYEKL. V was shortened by 3 bases and J by 6 bases, with 14 bases between the two germline ends. The CDR3 covers 15 residues. CDR3 bases: TGCGCCAGCAGCCAGGAGGGGGCGCGACCCGGGGAGCTGTTTTTT. Amino acids: CASSQEGARPGELFF.

This clone was recorded once. This chain uses TRBV2 with TRBJ2-7; D is uncertain. The CDR3 extends over 14 amino acids. Germline CDR1 reads SNHLY; CDR2 reads FYNNEI. V lost 0 bases to trimming and J lost 4 bases, with 10 bases between them. CDR3 protein: CASSEALGFYEQYF. The CDR3 region has the DNA TGTGCCAGCAGTGAAGCGCTGGGGTTTTACGAGCAGTACTTC. Looking up the rest from reference TRBV2 and TRBJ2-7 gives the full variable domain: EPEVTQTPSHQVTQMGQEVILRCVPISNHLYFYWYRQILGQKVEFLVSFYNNEISEKSEIFDDQFSVERPDGSNFTLKIRSTKLEDSAMYFCASSEALGFYEQYFGPGTRLTVT.